This T cell receptor beta chain is drawn from a study of T cells after yellow fever vaccination. The wider study: With SMART-Seq v4 Ultra Low Input, the fractions containing low cell numbers were prepared.

The CDR3 runs 12 residues. Trimming removed 6 bases at V and 7 bases at J, with 10 bases between. In germline, CDR1 is KGHSH, CDR2 LQKENI. This clonotype was counted many times. Via MiXCR, TCRdb re-called the 5' RACE reads, giving one row per CDR3 protein. Of roughly 74,000 distinct CDR3 sequences in the sample, approximately 7% are singletons; the top ten hold 30% to 40%. Sequences were derived from CD8+ T cells sorted from PBMCs, sampled more than 4 days after the first yellow fever vaccination. The sequence was collected from a man younger than 35 who received the YFV17D yellow fever vaccine. This chain uses TRBV18 with TRBJ2-1; D possibly uses TRBD1 or TRBD2 (5 bases each). The CDR3 DNA reads as TGTGCCAGCTCTCCTGAGGGGAATGAGCAGTTCTTC. Translation gives CASSPEGNEQFF. Complete variable domain (other parts from reference TRBV18 and TRBJ2-1): NAGVMQNPRHLVRRRGQEARLRCSPMKGHSHVYWYRQLPEEGLKFMVYLQKENIIDESGMPKERFSAEFPKEGPSILRIQQVVRGDSAAYFCASSPEGNEQFFGPGTRLTVL.